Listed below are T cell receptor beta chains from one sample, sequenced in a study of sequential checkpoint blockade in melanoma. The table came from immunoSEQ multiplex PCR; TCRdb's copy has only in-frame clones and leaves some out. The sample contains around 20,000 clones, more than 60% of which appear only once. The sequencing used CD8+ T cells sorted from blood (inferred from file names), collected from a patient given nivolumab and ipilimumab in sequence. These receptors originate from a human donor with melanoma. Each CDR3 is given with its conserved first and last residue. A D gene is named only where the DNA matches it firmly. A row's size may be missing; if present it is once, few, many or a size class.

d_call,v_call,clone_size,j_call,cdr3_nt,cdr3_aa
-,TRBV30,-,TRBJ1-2,TGTGCCTTCGAGACAGGCCGCCCTGGTTATGGCTACACCTTC,CAFETGRPGYGYTF
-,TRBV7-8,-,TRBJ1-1,TGTGCCAGCAGCTTAGTAGGGGTGGGCACTGAAGCTTTCTTT,CASSLVGVGTEAFF
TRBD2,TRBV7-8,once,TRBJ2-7,TGTGCCAGCAGCTTCCTCGCGGGAGACTCCTACGAGCAGTACTTC,CASSFLAGDSYEQYF
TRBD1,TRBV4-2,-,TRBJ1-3,TGTGCCAGCAGCCAAGAAGGGTTGGGGACAGGGGGCGCGGGAAACACCATATATTTT,CASSQEGLGTGGAGNTIYF
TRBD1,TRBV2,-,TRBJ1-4,TGTGCCAGCAGTGTCGGGACAGGGCACCTTGCAACTAATGAAAAACTGTTTTTT,CASSVGTGHLATNEKLFF
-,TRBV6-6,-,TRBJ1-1,TGTGCCAGCGATCAGGGAAACACTGAAGCTTTCTTT,CASDQGNTEAFF
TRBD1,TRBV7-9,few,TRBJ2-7,TGTGCCAGCAGCTCACGACAGGGAACCCACGAGCAGTACTTC,CASSSRQGTHEQYF
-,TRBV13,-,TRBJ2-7,TGTGCCAGCAGACCAACACAGGGATACGAGCAGTACTTC,CASRPTQGYEQYF
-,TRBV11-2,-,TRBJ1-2,TGTGCCAGCAGCTTAGGGCCCGGGGGAAGCTATGGCTACACCTTC,CASSLGPGGSYGYTF
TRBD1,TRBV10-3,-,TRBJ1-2,TGTGCCATCAGTGGAACGACAGGGGAGGATAACTATGGCTACACCTTC,CAISGTTGEDNYGYTF
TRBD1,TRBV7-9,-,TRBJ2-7,TGTGCCAGCAGCAGGGGACAGGGGTCGTCCTACGAGCAGTACTTC,CASSRGQGSSYEQYF
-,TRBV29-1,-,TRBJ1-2,TGCAGCGCCGCCGGGAGCCTCTCTAACTATGGCTACACCTTC,CSAAGSLSNYGYTF
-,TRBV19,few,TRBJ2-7,TGTGCCAGTAGTATTGAAGGGAGGCCCTCCTACGAGCAGTACTTC,CASSIEGRPSYEQYF
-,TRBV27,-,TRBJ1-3,TGTGCCAGCAGTTTGGGCAGGACTGGAAACACCATATATTTT,CASSLGRTGNTIYF
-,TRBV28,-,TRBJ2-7,TGTGCCAGCAGTCCGGGACTGTACGAGCAGTACTTC,CASSPGLYEQYF
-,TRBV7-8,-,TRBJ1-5,TGTGCCAGCAGCTTAGCATTGGCGGATAGCAATCAGCCCCAGCATTTT,CASSLALADSNQPQHF
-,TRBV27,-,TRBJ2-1,TGTGCCAGCAGTTTGGGGGGGGGCCGGAATGAGCAGTTCTTC,CASSLGGGRNEQFF
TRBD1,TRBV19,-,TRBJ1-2,TGTGCCAGTAGTATAGAGTCGACAGGGGCATATGGCTACACCTTC,CASSIESTGAYGYTF
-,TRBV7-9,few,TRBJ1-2,TGTGCCAGCAGCCACCCAGATCGGGGAACACGGGGCTATGGCTACACCTTC,CASSHPDRGTRGYGYTF
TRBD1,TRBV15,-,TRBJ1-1,TGTGCCACCAGCAGCCAGGGGGACACTGAAGCTTTCTTT,CATSSQGDTEAFF
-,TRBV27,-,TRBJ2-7,TGTGCCAGCAGTTTTAACGCGGGATTGACCTACGAGCAGTACTTC,CASSFNAGLTYEQYF
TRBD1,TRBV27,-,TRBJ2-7,TGTGCCAGCACGACAGGGGACGGGTGGGAGCAGTACTTC,CASTTGDGWEQYF
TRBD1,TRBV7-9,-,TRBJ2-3,TGTGCCAGCAGCGCCACCGGGACAGGTCAGACAGATACGCAGTATTTT,CASSATGTGQTDTQYF
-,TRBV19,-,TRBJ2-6,TGTGCCAGTAGTATGGCCAGCTCTGGGGCCAACGTCCTGACTTTC,CASSMASSGANVLTF
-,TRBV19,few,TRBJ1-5,TGTGCCAGTAGGGTTCGGGACAACAATCAGCCCCAGCATTTT,CASRVRDNNQPQHF
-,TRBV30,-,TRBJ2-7,TGTGCCTGGAGTCCGGGGGAAGCTCCTGGCGAGCAGTACTTC,CAWSPGEAPGEQYF
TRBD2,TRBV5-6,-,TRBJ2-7,TGTGCCAGCAGGGCTAGCGGGGCTTACGAGCAGTACTTC,CASRASGAYEQYF
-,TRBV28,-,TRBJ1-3,TGTGCCAGCAGTTACCGCGGGATGGGGCGTGCTGGAAACACCATATATTTT,CASSYRGMGRAGNTIYF
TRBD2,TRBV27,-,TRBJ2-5,TGTGCCAGCAGTTCGAGCCTAGCGGGAGAGACCCAGTACTTC,CASSSSLAGETQYF
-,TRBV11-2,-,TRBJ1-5,TGTGCCAGCAGCCGATCGGGGGAGAACCAGCCCCAGCATTTT,CASSRSGENQPQHF
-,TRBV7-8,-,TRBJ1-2,TGTGCCAGCAGCTTAGAAAGGAGGGATCATGGCTACACCTTC,CASSLERRDHGYTF
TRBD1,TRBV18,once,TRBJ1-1,TGTGCCAGCTCACGAAGACAGGGAAGGAACACTGAAGCTTTCTTT,CASSRRQGRNTEAFF
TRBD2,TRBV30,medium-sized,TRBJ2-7,TGTGCCTGGAGTGTACAGCGGGAGGCATCCGAGCAGTACTTC,CAWSVQREASEQYF
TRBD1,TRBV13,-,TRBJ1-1,TGTGCCAGCAGCCCCCCAGGGGGGCGCGGCAGAACTGAAGCTTTCTTT,CASSPPGGRGRTEAFF
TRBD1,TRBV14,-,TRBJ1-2,TGTGCCAGCAGGCCGACAGGGACGGTACATGGCTACACCTTC,CASRPTGTVHGYTF
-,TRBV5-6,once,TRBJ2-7,TGTGCCAGCAGCCCCGAAAACGGCTACGAGCAGTACTTC,CASSPENGYEQYF
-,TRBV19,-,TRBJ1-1,TGTGCCAGTAGTACCCTTGGGGGGGACACTGAAGCTTTCTTT,CASSTLGGDTEAFF
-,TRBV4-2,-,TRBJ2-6,TGTGCCAGCAGCCAAGATGAGGCTGGGGGGGCCAACGTCCTGACTTTC,CASSQDEAGGANVLTF
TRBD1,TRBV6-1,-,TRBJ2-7,TGTGCCAGCATCAGACAGGGTTTCTCCTACGAGCAGTACTTC,CASIRQGFSYEQYF
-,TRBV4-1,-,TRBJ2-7,TGCGCCAGCAGCCAATCCGGGACTGGCACGGGAGAGCAGTACTTC,CASSQSGTGTGEQYF
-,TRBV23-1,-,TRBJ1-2,TGCGCCAGCATTAGTGGCAGACAGTATGGCTACACCTTC,CASISGRQYGYTF
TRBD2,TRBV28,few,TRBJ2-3,TGTGCCAGCAGCCCACTAGCGGTTGGGGAAGATACGCAGTATTTT,CASSPLAVGEDTQYF
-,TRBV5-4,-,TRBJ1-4,TGTGCCAGCAGCTTGAAACAGAGCCCACATTTGTCACTTAATGAAAAACTGTTTTTT,CASSLKQSPHLSLNEKLFF
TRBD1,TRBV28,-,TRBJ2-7,TGTGCCAGCAGTTTTCCGGTGGACAGGCGATCCTACGAGCAGTACTTC,CASSFPVDRRSYEQYF
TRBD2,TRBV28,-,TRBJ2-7,TGTGCCAGCAGTATAACTAGCGGGAGTCCCTACGAGCAGTACTTC,CASSITSGSPYEQYF
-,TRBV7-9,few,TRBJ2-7,TGTGCCAGCAGCTCTGACTCGAGCTCCTACGAGCAGTACTTC,CASSSDSSSYEQYF
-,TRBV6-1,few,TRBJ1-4,TGTGCCAGCAGTGAGATGGCGGGGGAAAGGGAAAAACTGTTTTTT,CASSEMAGEREKLFF
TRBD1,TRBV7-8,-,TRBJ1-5,TGTGCCAGCAGCTTAACGGACAGGGATTCTGGCAATCAGCCCCAGCATTTT,CASSLTDRDSGNQPQHF
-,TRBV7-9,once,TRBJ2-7,TGTGCCAGCGGCCCCGGGACATACGAGCAGTACTTC,CASGPGTYEQYF
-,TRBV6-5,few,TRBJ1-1,TGTGCCAGCAGTTCGGGCCCGGGGGCTTTCTTT,CASSSGPGAFF
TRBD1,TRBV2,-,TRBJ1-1,TGTGCCAGCAGTTCACCGGGACAGGGATGGCACACTGAAGCTTTCTTT,CASSSPGQGWHTEAFF
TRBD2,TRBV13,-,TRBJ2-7,TGTGCCAGCAGCCCCGGACTAGCGGTAGACTCCTCCTACGAGCAGTACTTC,CASSPGLAVDSSYEQYF
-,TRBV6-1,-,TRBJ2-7,TGTGCCAGCAGTTCAATCTACGAGCAGTACTTC,CASSSIYEQYF
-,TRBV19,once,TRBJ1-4,TGTGCCAGTAGTCGCTCCCGTCCGGGGTTGCCTAATGAAAAACTGTTTTTT,CASSRSRPGLPNEKLFF
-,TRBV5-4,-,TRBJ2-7,TGTGCCAGCAGCTACTACAGGGACCCCCCCTCCTACGAGCAGTACTTC,CASSYYRDPPSYEQYF
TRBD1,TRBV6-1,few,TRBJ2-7,TGTGCCAGCAGCGGGGGACAGGGGGTCACCTACGAGCAGTACTTC,CASSGGQGVTYEQYF
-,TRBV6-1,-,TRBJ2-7,TGTGCCAGCAGTGACTGGAGCGGCGGAATGGGCGAGCAGTACTTC,CASSDWSGGMGEQYF
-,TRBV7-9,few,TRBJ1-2,TGTGCCAGCAGCCCGGACAGCTATGGCTACACCTTC,CASSPDSYGYTF
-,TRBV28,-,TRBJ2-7,TGTGCCAGCAGGCCGGACTATGGCTCCTACGAGCAGTACTTC,CASRPDYGSYEQYF